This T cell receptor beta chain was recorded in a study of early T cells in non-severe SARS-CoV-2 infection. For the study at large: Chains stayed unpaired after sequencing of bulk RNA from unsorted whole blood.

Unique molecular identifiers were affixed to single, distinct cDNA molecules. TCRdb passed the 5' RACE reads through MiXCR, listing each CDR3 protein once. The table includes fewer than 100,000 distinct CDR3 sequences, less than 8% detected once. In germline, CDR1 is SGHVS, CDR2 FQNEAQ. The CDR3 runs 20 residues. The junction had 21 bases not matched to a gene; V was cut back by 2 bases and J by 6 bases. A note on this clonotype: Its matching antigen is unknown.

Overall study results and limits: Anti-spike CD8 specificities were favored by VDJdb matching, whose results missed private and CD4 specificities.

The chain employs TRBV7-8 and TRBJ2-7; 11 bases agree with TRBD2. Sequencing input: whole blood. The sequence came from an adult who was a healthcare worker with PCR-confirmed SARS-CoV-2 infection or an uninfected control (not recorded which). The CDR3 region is CASSLRTTLRLAGSFSEQYF. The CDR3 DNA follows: TGTGCCAGCAGCTTAAGGACTACACTCCGACTAGCGGGGTCTTTCAGCGAGCAGTACTTC.